The 26 T cell receptor beta chains given below trace back to one sample, sequenced in a study of T cell repertoires in cytomegalovirus infection. These TCRs are of unknown antigen specificity. Each CDR3 protein gets one entry after TCRdb re-called the reads with MiXCR. Here the sample spans roughly 990,000 distinct CDR3 sequences, 31% being singletons. The sequenced sample was cultured CD8+ T cells from PBMCs, obtained from culture after CMV antigen stimulation. The source is a human donor in good health (CMV status not recorded). Some clones in this sample may be carry-over from other donors' samples.

This clonotype was counted a few times. The chain employs TRBV7-9 and TRBJ2-2, with D uncertain. Trimming removed 4 bases from V and 4 bases from J, with 13 bases in between. The CDR3 runs 15 residues. Per germline, CDR1 SEHNR and CDR2 FQNEAQ (reference sequence). The CDR3 reads CASSSLSVGTGELFF. The CDR3 bases are TGTGCCAGCAGCTCCCTAAGCGTCGGCACCGGGGAGCTGTTTTTT.

Only a few counts were recorded for this clonotype. The chain couples TRBV10-3 to TRBJ2-1, with TRBD1 as a possible D gene (5 bases). CDR1 is ENHRY, CDR2 SYGVKD, per germline. Trimming took 4 bases from V and 4 from J, leaving 14 bases between them. The CDR3 extends over 15 amino acids. The CDR3 is CAISATAMEYNEQFF. In DNA form, the CDR3 reads TGTGCCATCAGTGCGACAGCGATGGAATACAATGAGCAGTTCTTC.

This clonotype was seen more than once but under ten times. The chain couples TRBV6-6 to TRBJ2-7, with TRBD1 matching 10 bases. V lost 7 bases and J lost 1; bases outside the gene matches: 4. CDR3 length equals 14 residues. Germline V gene lookup returns CDR1 MNHNY and CDR2 SVGAGI (reference sequence). This CDR3 reads CASIGTGESYEQYV. The CDR3 DNA is TGTGCCAGCATCGGGACAGGGGAATCCTACGAGCAGTACGTC.

Points on this clonotype: The junction departs from germline at one end; a sequencing error may be responsible. V is TRBV27 and J is TRBJ1-2, with D maybe TRBD1 (5 bases). The germline gives CDR1 MNHEY, CDR2 SMNVEV (reference sequence). This CDR3 is built from 13 residues. CDR3 region: CASSLFGDYGHTF. The CDR3 region has the DNA TGTGCCAGCAGTTTATTCGGGGACTATGGCCACACCTTC.

This chain links TRBV7-9 with TRBJ1-1, with D unresolved. CDR3 size: 14 residues. The ends were cut back, 5 bases at V and 3 bases at J, with 13 bases in the middle. Per germline, CDR1 SEHNR and CDR2 FQNEAQ (reference sequence). The CDR3 DNA follows: TGTGCCAGCAGCACGCAACGGGAAGACACTGAAGCTTTCTTT. It codes for CASSTQREDTEAFF.

This clonotype has a count of ten or more. The chain joins TRBV7-2 to TRBJ1-1, with D unclear. The CDR3 is made up of 16 amino acids. V lost 1 base, J lost 0 bases, and 12 bases lay in between. In germline, CDR1 is SGHTA, CDR2 FQGNSA. The CDR3 bases are TGTGCCAGCAGCTTAGGGCCAAGAGGGATGAACACTGAAGCTTTCTTT. It encodes CASSLGPRGMNTEAFF.

This chain links TRBV28 with TRBJ2-1; 9 nucleotides align to TRBD2. Germline CDR1 reads MDHEN; CDR2 reads SYDVKM. This CDR3 is 16 amino acids long. Unmatched junction bases numbered 8, after V lost 3 bases and J lost 5 bases. The CDR3 DNA reads TGTGCCAGCAGTTTCCTTAGCGGGGGAACCGACAATGAGCAGTTCTTC. It specifies CASSFLSGGTDNEQFF.

This rearrangement joins TRBV13 to TRBJ2-1; D gene ambiguous. The CDR3 contains 16 residues. Germline CDR1 and CDR2: PRHDT and FYEKMQ (reference sequence). V lost 0 bases, J lost 4 bases, and 13 bases lay in between. CDR3 residues: CASSLGGIKTYNEQFF. The CDR3 region has the DNA TGTGCCAGCAGCTTAGGGGGGATCAAGACATACAATGAGCAGTTCTTC.

This chain links TRBV7-2 with TRBJ2-7; D not resolved. The ends were cut back, 3 bases at V and 0 bases at J, with 6 bases in the middle. The CDR3 is 13 residues long. Germline-derived CDR1 and CDR2 are SGHTA and FQGNSA. The CDR3 here is CASSFYSSYEQYF. CDR3 DNA: TGTGCCAGCAGCTTTTACAGCTCCTACGAGCAGTACTTC.

This chain joins TRBV4-1 and TRBJ2-6; D may be TRBD2 (5 bases). Germline CDR1 and CDR2: MGHRA and YSYEKL. V lost 0 bases to trimming and J lost 10 bases, with 13 bases between them. CDR3 length: 15 residues. CDR3 protein: CASSQDMRVMNVLTF. The CDR3 nucleotides read TGCGCCAGCAGCCAAGATATGAGGGTTATGAACGTCCTGACTTTC.

Notes on this clonotype: At one boundary the junction diverges from the germline segment, which might be a read error. This chain links TRBV27 with TRBJ1-1; 7 positions match TRBD1. The CDR3 loop spans 14 amino acids. From germline, CDR1 is MNHEY and CDR2 SMNVEV (reference sequence). The CDR3 spells CASSSGQMNTEALF. CDR3 sequence (DNA): TGTGCCAGCAGTTCGGGACAGATGAACACTGAAGCTCTCTTT.

The chain couples TRBV5-4 to TRBJ2-1; 9 nucleotides line up with TRBD1. V was clipped by 6 bases and J by 5 bases; unmatched bases: 9. This CDR3 contains 15 residues. In germline, CDR1 is SGHNT, CDR2 YYREEE (reference sequence). The CDR3 DNA follows: TGTGCCAGCACACAGGGGGCACGACACCACAATGAGCAGTTCTTC. This encodes CASTQGARHHNEQFF.

This clonotype was detected a few times. The chain is built from TRBV19 and TRBJ2-1, with 10 bases aligning to TRBD2. This CDR3 has 16 amino acids. Germline lookup yields CDR1 LNHDA and CDR2 SQIVND (reference sequence). The V segment lost 0 bases and the J segment 7 bases; nucleotides outside the gene matches: 6. The CDR3 region has the DNA TGTGCCAGTAGTATAGACCCTAGCGGGGGAGGGAATGAGCAGTTCTTC. Protein product: CASSIDPSGGGNEQFF.

The V call is TRBV24-1, the J call TRBJ2-5, with D tentatively TRBD1 (6 bases). Per the germline V gene, CDR1 is KGHDR and CDR2 is SFDVKD. Deletions cut 3 bases from V and 7 bases from J, with 14 bases between. The CDR3 loop spans 14 amino acids. The CDR3 nucleotides read TGTGCCACCAGTGATCTCACAGGGACGGGGACCCAGTACTTC. Amino acids: CATSDLTGTGTQYF.

The chain employs TRBV12-3 or TRBV12-4 and TRBJ2-7; no clear D. There are 12 residues in the CDR3. V lost 7 bases, J lost 0 bases, and 7 bases lay in between. The CDR3 DNA reads TGTGCCAGCAATCTGGACTCCTACGAGCAGTACTTC. Translated, it gives CASNLDSYEQYF.

The chain employs TRBV19 and TRBJ2-7; a weak D match, TRBD1 (6 bases). The CDR3 extends over 14 amino acids. The V end lost 5 bases, the J end lost 1 base, and 12 bases lay between the germline ends. CDR1 is LNHDA and CDR2 is SQIVND in the germline V gene (reference sequence). CDR3 bases: TGTGCCAGTAGTGCAGCTACAGGGTCCTACGAGCAGTACTTC. Its translation: CASSAATGSYEQYF.

The sample holds a few counts of this clonotype. The rearrangement links TRBV6-5 to TRBJ1-5; a weak D match, TRBD1 (6 bases). Between the trimmed V and J ends, which lost 5 bases and 6 bases, there was a span of 11 bases. The CDR3 extends over 13 amino acids. Germline CDR1 MNHEY, CDR2 SVGAGI. This CDR3 reads CASSLDRFQPQHF. The CDR3 DNA is TGTGCCAGCAGTCTCGACAGGTTTCAGCCCCAGCATTTT.

The chain uses TRBV6-1 and TRBJ2-1; D is unclear. Trimming stripped 6 bases from V and 3 bases from J, with 12 bases between. CDR1 MNHNS and CDR2 SASEGT come from the germline V gene. This CDR3 region has 14 residues. For the CDR3, the DNA is TGTGCCAGCAGAGTCGACAAGAACTACAATGAGCAGTTCTTC. It yields the protein CASRVDKNYNEQFF.

V is TRBV27 and J is TRBJ2-7; tentatively, D is TRBD1 or TRBD2 (5 bases each). CDR1 is MNHEY, CDR2 SMNVEV, per germline (reference sequence). CDR3 size: 11 residues. With 5 bases removed from V and 5 bases from J, the gap between germline ends came to 7 bases. CDR3 nucleotide sequence: TGTGCCAGCAGTGTGGGACACGAGCAGTACTTC. Amino acid sequence: CASSVGHEQYF.

This clonotype was seen a few times. The gene calls are TRBV19 and TRBJ1-1; D is uncertain. CDR1 and CDR2 (germline): LNHDA, SQIVND (reference sequence). The CDR3 is 14 residues long. Trimming left V 4 bases short and J 6 bases short, with 15 bases between. This chain's CDR3 is CASSRQAKDSEAFF. Here the CDR3 DNA reads TGTGCCAGTAGTAGGCAGGCGAAAGATTCTGAAGCTTTCTTT. The full variable domain, completed using reference TRBV19 and TRBJ1-1, is DGGITQSPKYLFRKEGQNVTLSCEQNLNHDAMYWYRQDPGQGLRLIYYSQIVNDFQKGDIAEGYSVSREKKESFPLTVTSAQKNPTAFYLCASSRQAKDSEAFFGQGTRLTVV.

The CDR3 nucleotides are TGTGCCAGCAGTTTATGGGGCAGAAAGAACACCGGGGAGCTGTTTTTT. This translates into CASSLWGRKNTGELFF. This rearrangement joins TRBV27 to TRBJ2-2; D perhaps matches TRBD1 (5 bases). The CDR3 extends over 16 amino acids. Per germline, CDR1 MNHEY and CDR2 SMNVEV (reference sequence). V lost 1 base and J 1 base, leaving 10 bases between the germline ends.

J is TRBJ2-1 and V is TRBV15; D not resolved. This CDR3 comprises 12 residues. Germline lookup yields CDR1 LNHNV and CDR2 YYDKDF (reference sequence). V shed 9 bases and J shed 9 bases, with 15 bases lying between them. CDR3 sequence (DNA): TGTGCCACTCTCGTGGGTTTCGGTGAGCAGTTCTTC. Its translation: CATLVGFGEQFF.

The chain recombines TRBV5-1 with TRBJ1-2; 9 positions agree with TRBD1. Germline V CDR1 and CDR2: SGHRS, YFSETQ. Losses at the gene ends were 2 bases for V and 5 bases for J; bases not matched to a gene: 10. CDR3 length: 16 residues. The CDR3 region has the DNA TGCGCCAGCAGCTTTTTCGAACCGGGGACAGGGTATGGCTACACCTTC. Translating gives CASSFFEPGTGYGYTF.

This clonotype came up a few times. The V gene is TRBV4-2, the J gene TRBJ2-5, with 7 bases lining up with TRBD2. The CDR3 has 18 amino acids. Germline CDR1 is LGHNA and CDR2 is YNFKEQ. Losses at the gene ends were 0 bases for V and 4 bases for J; bases not matched to a gene: 14. The CDR3 DNA reads TGTGCCAGCAGCCAAGATAAGCGGCTAGCGGACTGGGGAGAGACCCAGTACTTC. Its translation is CASSQDKRLADWGETQYF.

The chain joins TRBV7-9 to TRBJ2-1, with no clear D. Trimming removed 2 bases from V and 6 bases from J, with 14 bases in between. CDR1 and CDR2 (germline): SEHNR, FQNEAQ (reference sequence). The CDR3 is 15 amino acids. CDR3 in DNA: TGTGCCAGCAGCTTAACTGGAGTAGCAGCCAATGAGCAGTTCTTC. Protein sequence: CASSLTGVAANEQFF.

V gene TRBV6-1 combines with J gene TRBJ1-2, with 8 bases aligning to TRBD1. This CDR3 has 15 amino acids. J was trimmed by 0 bases and V by 7 bases; bases with no gene match: 7. The germline V gene encodes CDR1 MNHNS and CDR2 SASEGT. The CDR3 reads CASNSDRGANYGYTF. CDR3 bases: TGTGCCAGCAATTCCGACAGGGGAGCTAACTATGGCTACACCTTC.